These T cell receptor beta chains were read from a single sample in a study of cytomegalovirus exposure and HLA in healthy donors. Produced via immunoSEQ multiplex PCR; TCRdb's table is partial and in-frame only. The repertoire holds around 150,000 clones, with approximately 82% as singletons. Sequenced sample: PBMCs. The origin of the receptors is a woman between 35 and 50 years old in good health and CMV-seropositive. The CDR3 runs from the conserved cysteine through the conserved F or W. A D gene is named only where the DNA matches it firmly. Size tells how often a clone was seen (once, few, many) or the class of an expanded clone, and some rows leave it out.

V gene,J gene,clone size,D gene,CDR3 protein,CDR3 DNA
TRBV7-9,TRBJ1-2,NA,TRBD1,CASSLLQGAYGYTF,TGTGCCAGCAGCCTTCTTCAGGGGGCCTATGGCTACACCTTC
TRBV28,TRBJ1-1,NA,NA,CASSSRGGGAEINTEAFF,TGTGCCAGCAGTTCCCGAGGGGGGGGCGCCGAAATAAACACTGAAGCTTTCTTT
TRBV7-9,TRBJ1-1,once,NA,CASSGWDTPNTEAFF,TGTGCCAGCAGCGGATGGGACACGCCGAACACTGAAGCTTTCTTT
TRBV4-2,TRBJ2-5,NA,TRBD1,CASSQEGGRLETQYF,TGTGCCAGCAGCCAAGAAGGGGGCAGGCTTGAGACCCAGTACTTC
TRBV7-9,TRBJ1-1,NA,TRBD1,CASSNRQGKETEAFF,TGTGCCAGCAGCAACAGACAGGGAAAGGAGACTGAAGCTTTCTTT
TRBV4-3,TRBJ2-7,NA,NA,CASSQVKLADLVEQYF,TGCGCCAGCAGCCAAGTTAAGCTAGCAGACCTCGTAGAGCAGTACTTC
TRBV9,TRBJ1-2,NA,TRBD1,CASSVGEGTGFGYTF,TGTGCCAGCAGCGTAGGAGAGGGGACAGGGTTTGGCTACACCTTC
TRBV5-1,TRBJ2-1,NA,NA,CASSFPRSSYNEQFF,TGCGCCAGCAGCTTTCCAAGGAGCTCCTACAATGAGCAGTTCTTC
TRBV19,TRBJ1-5,few,NA,CASSHTDQPQHF,TGTGCCAGTAGTCATACAGATCAGCCCCAGCATTTT
TRBV2,TRBJ2-5,NA,TRBD2,CASSGLAQETQYF,TGTGCCAGCAGTGGACTAGCTCAAGAGACCCAGTACTTC
TRBV2,TRBJ1-2,NA,NA,CASSEYRENGYTF,TGTGCCAGCAGCGAGTACAGGGAAAATGGCTACACCTTC
TRBV19,TRBJ1-2,NA,NA,CASSLDRTAYGYTF,TGTGCCAGTAGTCTCGACAGGACCGCCTATGGCTACACCTTC
TRBV15,TRBJ2-7,NA,TRBD1,CATSRDIGQGYEQYF,TGTGCCACCAGCAGAGATATTGGACAGGGCTACGAGCAGTACTTC